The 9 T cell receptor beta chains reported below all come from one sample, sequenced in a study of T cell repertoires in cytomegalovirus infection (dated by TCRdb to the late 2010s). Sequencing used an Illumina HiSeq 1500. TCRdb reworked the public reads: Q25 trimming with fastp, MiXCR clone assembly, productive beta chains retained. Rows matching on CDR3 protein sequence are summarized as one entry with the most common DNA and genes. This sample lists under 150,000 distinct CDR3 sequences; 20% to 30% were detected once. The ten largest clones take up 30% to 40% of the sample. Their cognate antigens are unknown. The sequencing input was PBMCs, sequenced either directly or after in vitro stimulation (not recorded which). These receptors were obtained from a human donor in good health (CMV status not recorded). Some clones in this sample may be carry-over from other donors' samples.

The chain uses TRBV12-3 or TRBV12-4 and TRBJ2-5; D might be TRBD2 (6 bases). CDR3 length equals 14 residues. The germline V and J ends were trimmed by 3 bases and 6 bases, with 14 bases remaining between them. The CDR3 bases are TGTGCCAGCAGTTTGGCGAGGAGGGCGAAGACCCAGTACTTC. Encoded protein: CASSLARRAKTQYF.

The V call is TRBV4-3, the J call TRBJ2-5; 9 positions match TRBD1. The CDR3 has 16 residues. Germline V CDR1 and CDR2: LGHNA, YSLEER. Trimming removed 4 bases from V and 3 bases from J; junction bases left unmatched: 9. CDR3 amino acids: CASSPFTGGRKETQYF. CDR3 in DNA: TGCGCCAGCAGCCCTTTCACAGGGGGCAGGAAAGAGACCCAGTACTTC.

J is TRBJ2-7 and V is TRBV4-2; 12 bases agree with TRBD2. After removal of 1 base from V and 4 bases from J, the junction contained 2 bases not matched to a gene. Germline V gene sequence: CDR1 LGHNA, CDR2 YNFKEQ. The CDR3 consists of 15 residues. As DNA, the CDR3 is TGTGCCAGCAGCCAAGGACTAGCGGGAGTGTACGAGCAGTACTTC. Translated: CASSQGLAGVYEQYF.

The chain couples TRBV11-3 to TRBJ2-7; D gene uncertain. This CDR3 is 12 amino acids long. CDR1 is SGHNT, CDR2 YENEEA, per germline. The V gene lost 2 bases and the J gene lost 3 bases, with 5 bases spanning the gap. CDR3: CASSLNDYEQYV. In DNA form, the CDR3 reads TGTGCCAGCAGCTTAAATGACTACGAGCAGTACGTC.

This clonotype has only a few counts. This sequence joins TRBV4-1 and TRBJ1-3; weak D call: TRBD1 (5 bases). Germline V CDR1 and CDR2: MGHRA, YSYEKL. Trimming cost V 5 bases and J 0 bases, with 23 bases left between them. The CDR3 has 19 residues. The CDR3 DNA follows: TGCGCCAGCAGCGTAACAATAAAGATTGGGGGAACCTCTGGAAACACCATATATTTT. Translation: CASSVTIKIGGTSGNTIYF.

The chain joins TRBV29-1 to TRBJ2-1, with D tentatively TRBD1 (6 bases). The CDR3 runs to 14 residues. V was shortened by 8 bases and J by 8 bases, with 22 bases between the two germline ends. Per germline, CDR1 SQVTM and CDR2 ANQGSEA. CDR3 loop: CSSRLQGRVYEQFF. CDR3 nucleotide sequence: TGCAGCTCCAGACTTCAGGGGCGGGTTTATGAGCAGTTCTTC.

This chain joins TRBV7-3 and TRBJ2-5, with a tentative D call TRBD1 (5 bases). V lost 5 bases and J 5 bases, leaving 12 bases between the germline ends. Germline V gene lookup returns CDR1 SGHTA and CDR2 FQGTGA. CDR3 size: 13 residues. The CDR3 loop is CASSPTGSETQYF. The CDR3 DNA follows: TGTGCCAGCAGCCCCACAGGTTCGGAGACCCAGTACTTC.

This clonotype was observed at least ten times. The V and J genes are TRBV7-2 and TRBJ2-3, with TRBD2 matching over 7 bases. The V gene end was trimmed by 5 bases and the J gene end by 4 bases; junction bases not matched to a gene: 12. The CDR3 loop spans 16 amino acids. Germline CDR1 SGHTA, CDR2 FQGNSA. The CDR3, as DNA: TGTGCCAGCAGCCTCAATGGCGGGAGTGCCCCAGATACGCAGTATTTT. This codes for CASSLNGGSAPDTQYF. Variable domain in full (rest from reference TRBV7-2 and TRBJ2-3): GAGVSQSPSNKVTEKGKDVELRCDPISGHTALYWYRQSLGQGLEFLIYFQGNSAPDKSGLPSDRFSAERTGGSVSTLTIQRTQQEDSAVYLCASSLNGGSAPDTQYFGPGTRLTVL.

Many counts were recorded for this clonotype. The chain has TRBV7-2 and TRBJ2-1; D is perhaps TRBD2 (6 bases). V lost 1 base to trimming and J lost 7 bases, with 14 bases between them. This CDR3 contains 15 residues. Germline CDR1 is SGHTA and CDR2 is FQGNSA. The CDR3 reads CASSLVGGEANEQFF. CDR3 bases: TGTGCCAGCAGCTTAGTGGGGGGAGAGGCTAATGAGCAGTTCTTC.